The 4 T cell receptor beta chains listed next were all sequenced from one sample in a study of T cell clonotyping in hematopoietic cell transplantation. Only in-frame clones appear in the TCRdb table, and some are missing; sequencing was by immunoSEQ multiplex PCR. Of fewer than 80,000 clones listed, about 93% are singletons. Source material: peripheral blood mononuclear cells. Receptors originate from a man in his fifties or sixties in good health. Some clones in this sample may be carry-over from other donors' samples.

The sample holds one count of this clone. The rearrangement joins TRBV11-2 to TRBJ2-7; 12 nucleotides match TRBD1. Germline CDR1 and CDR2: SGHAT and FQNNGV. This CDR3 spans 17 amino acids. Germline trimming cut 5 bases from V and 2 bases from J; bases unmatched to any gene: 10. CDR3 in amino acids: CASSLRRGQGATYEQYF. The CDR3 nucleotides are TGTGCCAGCAGCCTCCGTAGGGGACAGGGGGCAACCTACGAGCAGTACTTC.

The chain links TRBV7-2 to TRBJ2-1; no clear D. Per germline, CDR1 SGHTA and CDR2 FQGNSA. This CDR3 contains 14 residues. Trimming stripped 6 bases from V and 2 bases from J, with 11 bases between. The CDR3 region is CASSGPITYNEQFF. The CDR3 nucleotides are TGTGCCAGCAGTGGACCCATTACCTACAATGAGCAGTTCTTC.

CDR3 in amino acids: CASSLIAGSNEQYF. The CDR3 DNA reads as TGTGCCAGCAGCTTAATAGCGGGATCGAACGAGCAGTACTTC. The J gene is TRBJ2-7, the V gene TRBV11-1, with 8 bases that match TRBD2. Germline V lookup: CDR1 SGHAT, CDR2 FQDESV (reference sequence). Trimming took 2 bases from V and 5 from J; bases not matched to a gene: 5. The CDR3 is 14 residues long.

The chain joins TRBV30 to TRBJ2-7; weak D call: TRBD1 (5 bases). In germline, CDR1 is GTSNPN, CDR2 SVGIG (reference sequence). Trimming took 5 bases from V and 3 from J, leaving 17 bases between them. There are 14 residues in the CDR3. The CDR3 protein is CAWRSDKQSYEQYF. In DNA, the CDR3 is TGTGCCTGGCGCTCGGACAAGCAAAGCTACGAGCAGTACTTC.